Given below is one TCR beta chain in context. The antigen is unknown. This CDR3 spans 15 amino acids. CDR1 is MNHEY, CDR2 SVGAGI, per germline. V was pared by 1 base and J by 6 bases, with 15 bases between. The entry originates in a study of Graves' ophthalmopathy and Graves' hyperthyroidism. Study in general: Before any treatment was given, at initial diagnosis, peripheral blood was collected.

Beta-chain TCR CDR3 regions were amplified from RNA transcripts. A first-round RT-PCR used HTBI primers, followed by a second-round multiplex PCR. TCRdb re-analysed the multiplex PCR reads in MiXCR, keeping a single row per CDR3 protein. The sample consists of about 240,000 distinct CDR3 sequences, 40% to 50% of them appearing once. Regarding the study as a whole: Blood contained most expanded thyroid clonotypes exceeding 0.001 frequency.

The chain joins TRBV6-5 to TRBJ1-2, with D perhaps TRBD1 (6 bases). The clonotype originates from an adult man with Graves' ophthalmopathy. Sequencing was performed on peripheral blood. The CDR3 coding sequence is TGTGCCAGCAGTTACTGGGCAGGGGTATCGGATGGCTACACCTTC. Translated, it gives CASSYWAGVSDGYTF.